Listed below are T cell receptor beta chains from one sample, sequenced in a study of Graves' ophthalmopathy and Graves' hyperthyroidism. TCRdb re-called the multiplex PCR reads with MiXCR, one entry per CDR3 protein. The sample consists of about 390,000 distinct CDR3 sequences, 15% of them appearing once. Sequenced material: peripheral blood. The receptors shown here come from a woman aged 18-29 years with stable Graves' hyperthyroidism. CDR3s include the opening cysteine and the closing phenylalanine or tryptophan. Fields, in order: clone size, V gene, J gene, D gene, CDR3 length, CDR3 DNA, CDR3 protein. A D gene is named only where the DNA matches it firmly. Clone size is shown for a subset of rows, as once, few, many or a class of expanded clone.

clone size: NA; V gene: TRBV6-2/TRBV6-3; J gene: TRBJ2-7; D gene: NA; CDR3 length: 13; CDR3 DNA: TGTGCCAGCACCCCGGGGCGATCCTACGAGCAGTACTTC; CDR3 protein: CASTPGRSYEQYF
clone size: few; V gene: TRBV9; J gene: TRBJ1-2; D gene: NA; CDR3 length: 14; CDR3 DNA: TGTGCCAGCAGCGTAGCTTCGAGGGACTATGGCTACACCTTC; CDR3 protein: CASSVASRDYGYTF
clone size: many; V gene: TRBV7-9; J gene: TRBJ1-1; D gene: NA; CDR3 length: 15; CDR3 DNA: TGTGCCAGCAGCTTTGGGGGCCAGAGAAACACTGAAGCTTTCTTT; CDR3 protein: CASSFGGQRNTEAFF
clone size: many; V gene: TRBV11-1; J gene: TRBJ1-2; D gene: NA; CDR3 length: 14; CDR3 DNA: TGTGCCAGCAGCTTAGAGGCAGGCAACTATGGCTACACCTTC; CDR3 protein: CASSLEAGNYGYTF
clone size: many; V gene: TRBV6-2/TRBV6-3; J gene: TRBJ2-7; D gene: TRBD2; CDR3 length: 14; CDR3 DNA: TGTGCCAGCAGTACCGCCGGGACTAGCAACGGGCAGTACTTC; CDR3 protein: CASSTAGTSNGQYF
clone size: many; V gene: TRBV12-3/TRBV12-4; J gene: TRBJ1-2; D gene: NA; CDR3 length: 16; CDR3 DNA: TGTGCCAGCAGCCCCCGGGCCCAAGGACGCGCCTATGGCTACACCTTC; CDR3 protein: CASSPRAQGRAYGYTF
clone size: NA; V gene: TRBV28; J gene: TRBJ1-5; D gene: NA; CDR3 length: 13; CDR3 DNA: TGTGCCAGCAGCCCCGTGGACAATCAGCCCCAGCATTTT; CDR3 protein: CASSPVDNQPQHF
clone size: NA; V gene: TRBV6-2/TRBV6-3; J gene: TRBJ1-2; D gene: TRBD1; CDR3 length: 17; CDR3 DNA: TGCAACAGACTCGGGACAGGGTCCGCGTCGGTGGTCTATGGCTACACCTTC; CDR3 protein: CNRLGTGSASVVYGYTF
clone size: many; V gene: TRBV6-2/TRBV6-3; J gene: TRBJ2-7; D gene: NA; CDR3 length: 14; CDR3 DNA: TGTGCCAGCACAGAGACAGATGCCCCCTACGAGCAGTACTTC; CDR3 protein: CASTETDAPYEQYF
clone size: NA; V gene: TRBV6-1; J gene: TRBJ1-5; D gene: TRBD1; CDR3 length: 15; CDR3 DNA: TGTGCCAGCAGGCGGGTGGCAGGGGGCGATCAGCCCCAGCATTTT; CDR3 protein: CASRRVAGGDQPQHF
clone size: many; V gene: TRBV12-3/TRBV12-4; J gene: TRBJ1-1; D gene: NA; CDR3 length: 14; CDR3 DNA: TGTGCCAGCAGATTGACAGGCTGGCGCACTGAAGCTTTCTTT; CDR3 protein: CASRLTGWRTEAFF
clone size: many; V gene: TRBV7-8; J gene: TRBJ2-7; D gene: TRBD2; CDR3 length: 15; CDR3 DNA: TGTGCCAGCAGACGCGGACTAGCGGGGAGCTACGAGCAGTACTTC; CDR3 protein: CASRRGLAGSYEQYF
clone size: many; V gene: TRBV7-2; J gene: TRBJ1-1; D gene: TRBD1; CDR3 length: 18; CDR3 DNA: TGTGCCAGCAGCTTACATCGGACAGGGGGTCGAGTGAACACTGAAGCTTTCTTT; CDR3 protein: CASSLHRTGGRVNTEAFF
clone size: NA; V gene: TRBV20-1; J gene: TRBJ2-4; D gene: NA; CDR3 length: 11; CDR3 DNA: TGCAGTGGGGGGGCCGCAAACATTCAGTACTTC; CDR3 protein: CSGGAANIQYF
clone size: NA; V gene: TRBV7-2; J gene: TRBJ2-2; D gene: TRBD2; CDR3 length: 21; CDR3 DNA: TGTGCCAGCAGCACCACATCGGGTGTTAGCGGGGGCATTTCGAACACCGGGGAGCTGTTTTTT; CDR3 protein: CASSTTSGVSGGISNTGELFF
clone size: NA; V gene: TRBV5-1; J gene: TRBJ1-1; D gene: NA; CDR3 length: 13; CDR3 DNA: TGCGCCAGAAGCCCTACGGGAGACACTGAAGCTTTCTTT; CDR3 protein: CARSPTGDTEAFF
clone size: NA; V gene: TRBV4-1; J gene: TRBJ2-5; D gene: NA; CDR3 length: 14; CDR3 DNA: TGCGCCAGCAGCCAAGTCCGTGGTTCAGGGACCCAGTACTTC; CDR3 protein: CASSQVRGSGTQYF
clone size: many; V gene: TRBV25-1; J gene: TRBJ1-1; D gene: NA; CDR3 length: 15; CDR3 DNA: TGTGCCAGCAGTGCCGCCTACAGGGCGGGCACTGAAGCTTTCTTT; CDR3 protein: CASSAAYRAGTEAFF
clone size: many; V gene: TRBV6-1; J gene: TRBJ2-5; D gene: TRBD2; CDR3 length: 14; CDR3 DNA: TGTGCCAGCAGTGAAGAGAAGCGGGGAGCAACCCAGTACTTC; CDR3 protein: CASSEEKRGATQYF
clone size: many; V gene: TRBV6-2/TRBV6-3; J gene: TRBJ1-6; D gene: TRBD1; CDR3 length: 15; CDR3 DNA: TGTGCCAGCAGTCCCGGACAGGGAAAAAATTCACCCCTCCACTTT; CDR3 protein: CASSPGQGKNSPLHF
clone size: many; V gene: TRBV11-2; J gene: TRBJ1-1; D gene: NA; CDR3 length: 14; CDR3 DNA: TGTGCCAGCAGCCCCCTGTTGGGCATAGCTGAAGCTTTCTTT; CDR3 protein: CASSPLLGIAEAFF
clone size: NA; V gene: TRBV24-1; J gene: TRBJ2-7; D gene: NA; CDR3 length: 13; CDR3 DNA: TGTGCCACCAGTGATTTGCAGGACAGTGCTTTGTACTTC; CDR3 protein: CATSDLQDSALYF